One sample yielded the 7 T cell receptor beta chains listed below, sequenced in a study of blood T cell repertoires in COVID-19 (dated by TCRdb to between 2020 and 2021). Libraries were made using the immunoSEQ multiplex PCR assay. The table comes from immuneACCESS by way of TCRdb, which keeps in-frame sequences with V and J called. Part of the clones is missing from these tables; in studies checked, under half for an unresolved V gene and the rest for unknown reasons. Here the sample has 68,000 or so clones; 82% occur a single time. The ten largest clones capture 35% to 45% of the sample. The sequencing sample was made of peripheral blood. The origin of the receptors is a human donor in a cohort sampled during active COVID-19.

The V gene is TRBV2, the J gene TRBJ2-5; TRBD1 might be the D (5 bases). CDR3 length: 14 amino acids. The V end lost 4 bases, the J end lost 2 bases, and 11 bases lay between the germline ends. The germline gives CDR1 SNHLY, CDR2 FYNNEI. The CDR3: CASSGQRTQETQYF. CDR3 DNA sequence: TGTGCCAGCAGTGGACAGAGGACACAAGAGACCCAGTACTTC.

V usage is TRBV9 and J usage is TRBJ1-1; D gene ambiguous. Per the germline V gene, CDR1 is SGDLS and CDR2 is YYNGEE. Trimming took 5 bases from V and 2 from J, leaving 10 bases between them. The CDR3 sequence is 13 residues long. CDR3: CASSDIPNTEAFF. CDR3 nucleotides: TGTGCCAGCAGTGACATACCTAACACTGAAGCTTTCTTT.

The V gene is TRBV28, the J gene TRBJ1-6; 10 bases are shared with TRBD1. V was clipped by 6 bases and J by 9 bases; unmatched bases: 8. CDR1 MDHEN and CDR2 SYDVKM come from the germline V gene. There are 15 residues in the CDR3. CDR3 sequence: CASRGRDRGFSPLHF. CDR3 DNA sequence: TGTGCCAGCAGGGGCCGGGACAGGGGTTTTTCACCCCTCCACTTT.

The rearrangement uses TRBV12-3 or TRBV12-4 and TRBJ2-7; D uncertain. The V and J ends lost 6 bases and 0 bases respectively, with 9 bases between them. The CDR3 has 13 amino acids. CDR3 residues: CASRDSSSYEQYF. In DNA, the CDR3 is TGTGCCAGCAGAGACTCCAGCTCCTACGAGCAGTACTTC.

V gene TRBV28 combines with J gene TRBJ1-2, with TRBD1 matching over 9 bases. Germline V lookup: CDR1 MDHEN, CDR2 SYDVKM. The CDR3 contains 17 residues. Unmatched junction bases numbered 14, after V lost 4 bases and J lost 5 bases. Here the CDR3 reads CASSSGDAGTGLYGYTF. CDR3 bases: TGTGCCAGCAGTTCCGGCGATGCCGGGACAGGGTTATATGGCTACACCTTC.

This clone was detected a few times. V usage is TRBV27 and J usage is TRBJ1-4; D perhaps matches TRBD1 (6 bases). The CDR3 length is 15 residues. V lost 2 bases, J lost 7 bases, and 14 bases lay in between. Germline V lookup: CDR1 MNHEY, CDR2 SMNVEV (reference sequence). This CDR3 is CASSLRGGAGEKLFF. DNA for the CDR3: TGTGCCAGCAGTTTAAGGGGGGGCGCCGGTGAAAAACTGTTTTTT.

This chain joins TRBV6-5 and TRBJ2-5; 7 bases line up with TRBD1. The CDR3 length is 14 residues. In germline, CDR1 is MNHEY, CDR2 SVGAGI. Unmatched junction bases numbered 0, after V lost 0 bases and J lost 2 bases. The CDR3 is CASSYSDRQETQYF. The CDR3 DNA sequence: TGTGCCAGCAGTTACTCGGACAGGCAAGAGACCCAGTACTTC.